Each of the 9 T cell receptor beta chains below was sequenced from the same sample in a study of OX40 agonist ivuxolimab in advanced cancers. Sequencing was performed with immunoSEQ multiplex PCR; in TCRdb, only in-frame clones are kept and a portion is missing. Among roughly 45,000 clones listed, around 87% were seen once. The specimen comprised CD4+ or CD8+ T cells sorted from blood, sampled in a trial of the OX40 agonist ivuxolimab. All receptors come from an adult with an advanced solid tumor such as melanoma, head and neck, liver or kidney cancer.

The J gene is TRBJ2-7, the V gene TRBV15; 12 nucleotides line up with TRBD2. Germline CDR1 LNHNV, CDR2 YYDKDF (reference sequence). After removal of 1 base from V and 2 bases from J, the junction contained 3 bases not matched to a gene. The CDR3 is 16 residues long. This CDR3 is CATSRGTSGNPYEQYF. In DNA form, the CDR3 reads TGTGCCACCAGCAGAGGGACTAGCGGGAACCCCTACGAGCAGTACTTC.

This chain uses TRBV7-6 with TRBJ2-7, with D unresolved. Germline values: CDR1 SGHVS, CDR2 FNYEAQ. V lost 1 base, J lost 0 bases, and 10 bases lay in between. This CDR3 has 15 residues. The chain's CDR3 is CASSLESQFSYEQYF. The DNA of the CDR3 is TGTGCCAGCAGCTTAGAATCACAGTTCTCCTACGAGCAGTACTTC.

By sample share, this clone is medium-sized (0.01 to 0.1%). The genes are TRBV6-1 and TRBJ1-2; 8 nucleotides line up with TRBD1. J was trimmed by 4 bases and V by 7 bases; bases with no gene match: 8. From germline, CDR1 is MNHNS and CDR2 SASEGT. This CDR3 comprises 14 residues. DNA for the CDR3: TGTGCCAGCAAGGTGGACAGGGCGGCCTATGGCTACACCTTC. Encoded protein: CASKVDRAAYGYTF.

The chain has TRBV2 and TRBJ2-2, with 7 bases aligning to TRBD2. With V trimmed by 6 bases and J by 5 bases, 6 bases remained unmatched. The CDR3 has 14 amino acids. The germline CDR1 and CDR2 sequences are SNHLY and FYNNEI. The CDR3 region has the DNA TGTGCCAGCAGCGCCAGACTAGCAACCGGGGAGCTGTTTTTT. This sequence encodes CASSARLATGELFF.

This clone was detected only once. The chain recombines TRBV7-2 with TRBJ2-2, with 14 bases matching TRBD2. CDR3 length equals 18 residues. Trimming removed 6 bases from V and 1 base from J; junction bases left unmatched: 7. Germline lookup yields CDR1 SGHTA and CDR2 FQGNSA. The chain's CDR3 is CASRLRTSGRWNTGELFF. DNA of the CDR3: TGTGCCAGCAGGTTAAGGACTAGCGGGAGGTGGAACACCGGGGAGCTGTTTTTT.

The CDR3 reads CASSPQGNEKLFF. The CDR3, as DNA: TGTGCCAGCTCACCCCAGGGCAATGAAAAACTGTTTTTT. The chain has TRBV18 and TRBJ1-4, with a possible D match to TRBD1 (5 bases). Germline V CDR1 and CDR2: KGHSH, LQKENI. The CDR3 has 13 amino acids. Trimming stripped 3 bases from V and 5 bases from J, with 7 bases between.

The CDR3 coding sequence is TGTGCCCGCGAAGCAGGGGGCTGGGGCTACACCTTC. Amino acid sequence: CAREAGGWGYTF. The chain uses TRBV30 and TRBJ1-2, with TRBD1 matching over 8 bases. The length of the CDR3 is 12 residues. Germline loops: CDR1 GTSNPN, CDR2 SVGIG (reference sequence). V lost 8 bases to trimming and J lost 8 bases; unmatched junction nucleotides: 10.

In DNA form, the CDR3 reads TGTGCCAGCATCGCGCTCTCCAGGGGGGTGACTGAAGCTTTCTTT. It codes for CASIALSRGVTEAFF. The chain joins TRBV5-5 to TRBJ1-1; 7 positions match TRBD1. This CDR3 region has 15 residues. Unmatched junction bases numbered 13, after V lost 6 bases and J lost 5 bases. Germline assignment: CDR1 SGHKS and CDR2 YYEKEE (reference sequence).

The CDR3 sequence: CASSSTTDEKLFF. For the CDR3, the DNA is TGTGCCAGCAGCTCGACGACGGATGAAAAACTGTTTTTT. The gene calls are TRBV7-2 and TRBJ1-4, with D uncertain. This CDR3 is 13 amino acids long. The germline gives CDR1 SGHTA, CDR2 FQGNSA. V was cut by 4 bases and J by 6 bases, with 9 bases left in between.